Listed below are T cell receptor beta chains from one sample, sequenced in a study of T cells in Graves' hyperthyroidism and ophthalmopathy. TCRdb itself ran the multiplex PCR reads through MiXCR, one entry per CDR3 protein. The data contain under 350,000 distinct CDR3 sequences, around 25% of them singletons. Input material: blood. These receptors all stem from a man in his forties with Graves' hyperthyroidism that later progressed to Graves' ophthalmopathy. Both conserved end residues are part of each CDR3. D genes are given only for firm matches. For some rows the clone size is stated as once, few or many, or as a class when expanded; others skip it.

V gene	J gene	clone size	D gene	CDR3 protein	CDR3 DNA
TRBV5-1	TRBJ2-7	many	TRBD2	CASSLATSGSHEQYF	TGCGCCAGCAGCTTGGCCACTAGCGGGAGTCACGAGCAGTACTTC
TRBV6-2/TRBV6-3	TRBJ2-2	few	NA	CASSYSTRTVTGELFF	TGTGCCAGCAGTTACTCCACCCGAACGGTCACCGGGGAGCTGTTTTTT
TRBV19	TRBJ1-2	many	TRBD1	CASSRGAETGNAYTF	TGTGCCAGTAGTAGAGGGGCAGAGACAGGGAATGCCTACACCTTC
TRBV28	TRBJ2-7	NA	NA	CASSSSDPYEQYF	TGTGCCAGCTCCTCTAGCGATCCCTACGAGCAGTACTTC
TRBV6-1	TRBJ1-2	NA	NA	CASSEATDAYGYTF	TGTGCCAGCAGTGAAGCGACGGATGCCTATGGCTACACCTTC
TRBV4-1	TRBJ2-7	many	NA	CASSPSRFREQYF	TGCGCCAGCAGCCCCTCTAGGTTCCGCGAGCAGTACTTC
TRBV19	TRBJ2-7	many	TRBD2	CASSITGTSIYEQYF	TGTGCCAGTAGTATTACCGGGACTAGCATTTACGAGCAGTACTTC
TRBV20-1	TRBJ2-2	many	NA	CSARFSPVFGNTGELFF	TGCAGTGCTAGATTTAGCCCAGTTTTTGGGAACACCGGGGAGCTGTTTTTT
TRBV28	TRBJ1-3	NA	TRBD1	CASDRDRGIGSGNTIYF	TGTGCCAGCGACCGGGACAGGGGGATAGGCTCTGGAAACACCATATATTTT
TRBV6-5	TRBJ2-5	NA	NA	CASSSTRFRQETQYF	TGTGCCAGCAGTTCTACGCGCTTCAGGCAAGAGACCCAGTACTTC
TRBV6-5	TRBJ2-2	many	NA	CASSNGVRELFF	TGTGCCAGCAGTAACGGGGTCCGGGAGCTGTTTTTT
TRBV5-1	TRBJ2-2	many	NA	CASSQGEANTGELFF	TGCGCCAGCAGCCAAGGAGAGGCGAACACCGGGGAGCTGTTTTTT
TRBV5-1	TRBJ1-5	many	NA	CASSTGLGNQPQHF	TGCGCCAGCAGTACAGGGCTGGGCAATCAGCCCCAGCATTTT
TRBV20-1	TRBJ2-6	many	NA	CSASRGGANVLTF	TGCAGTGCTAGCCGGGGTGGGGCCAACGTCCTGACTTTC
TRBV7-2	TRBJ1-2	once	TRBD1	CASSLATGGRLGYTF	TGTGCCAGCAGCTTAGCGACAGGGGGCCGTCTTGGCTACACCTTC
TRBV9	TRBJ2-5	NA	TRBD2	CASSVSGGTQYF	TGTGCCAGCAGCGTTAGCGGGGGGACCCAGTACTTC
TRBV27	TRBJ1-1	NA	NA	CASSQQKIGVGDTEAFF	TGTGCCAGCAGTCAACAAAAAATTGGGGTTGGGGACACTGAAGCTTTCTTT